These 19 T cell receptor beta chains share one sample of origin, sequenced in a study of blood T cell repertoires in COVID-19. The table came from immunoSEQ multiplex PCR; TCRdb's copy has only in-frame clones and leaves some out. The sample consists of 250,000 to 350,000 clones, approximately 86% of them appearing once. Material: peripheral blood. These receptors were collected from a woman aged 30 to 39 who had recovered from COVID-19.

V usage is TRBV19 and J usage is TRBJ2-7, with TRBD1 identical over 8 bases. This CDR3 is 14 amino acids long. Germline values: CDR1 LNHDA, CDR2 SQIVND (reference sequence). J lost 5 bases, V lost 6 bases, and 9 bases had no gene match. The CDR3 here is CASRDRAAIDEQYF. In DNA form, the CDR3 reads TGTGCCAGTAGGGACAGGGCGGCGATTGACGAGCAGTACTTC.

This chain connects TRBV19 to TRBJ1-1; 7 nucleotides match TRBD1. The CDR3 is 17 residues long. CDR1 is LNHDA, CDR2 SQIVND, per germline (reference sequence). Trimming removed 4 bases from V and 2 bases from J; junction bases left unmatched: 13. The CDR3, as DNA: TGTGCCAGTAGTAACCCCTGGGACAGCCGGCCCAACACTGAAGCTTTCTTT. It yields the protein CASSNPWDSRPNTEAFF.

Turning to this clone: The junction differs from germline at one of its ends, possibly a read error. The rearrangement links TRBV7-2 to TRBJ2-7; the match to TRBD2 covers 9 bases. This CDR3 has 17 residues. Germline CDR1 and CDR2: SGHTA and FQGNSA. CDR3 amino acids: CASSLAGRGLAHYEQYF. The CDR3 DNA is TGTGCCAGCAGCCTAGCTGGGAGGGGACTAGCCCACTACGAGCAGTACTTC.

V gene TRBV7-8 combines with J gene TRBJ1-3; no clear D. The CDR3 spans 15 residues. The V gene lost 5 bases and the J gene lost 0 bases, with 11 bases spanning the gap. Germline assignment: CDR1 SGHVS and CDR2 FQNEAQ. This CDR3 reads CASSPPGSSGNTIYF. CDR3 in DNA: TGTGCCAGCAGCCCCCCCGGGAGCTCTGGAAACACCATATATTTT.

The chain recombines TRBV28 with TRBJ2-5; 9 bases map to TRBD2. Trimming at V came to 0 bases and at J to 1 base, leaving 0 bases not matched to a gene. The CDR3 loop spans 15 amino acids. Germline loops: CDR1 MDHEN, CDR2 SYDVKM. In DNA form, the CDR3 reads TGTGCCAGCAGTTTATGGCGGGGGGGCCAAGAGACCCAGTACTTC. Its protein product is CASSLWRGGQETQYF.

The chain carries TRBV25-1 and TRBJ1-2, with a possible D match to TRBD1 (6 bases). The CDR3 totals 14 residues. Germline-derived CDR1 and CDR2 are MGHDK and SYGVNS. The V end was cut by 6 bases, the J end by 3 bases, with 14 bases between. Written as DNA, the CDR3 is TGTGCCAGCAGACGAGGGGGGGGCCACTATGGCTACACCTTC. The encoded protein is CASRRGGGHYGYTF.

V is TRBV7-2 and J is TRBJ1-6; D remains unclear. The germline CDR1 and CDR2 sequences are SGHTA and FQGNSA. Trimming took 2 bases from V and 6 from J, leaving 8 bases between them. The CDR3 extends over 14 amino acids. The CDR3 nucleotides are TGTGCCAGCAGCTTAAGCGGTGGTAATTCACCCCTCCACTTT. Encoded protein: CASSLSGGNSPLHF.

The chain employs TRBV7-9 and TRBJ1-1; unclear D gene. The V gene lost 1 base and the J gene lost 0 bases, with 6 bases spanning the gap. The CDR3 runs 14 residues. CDR1 is SEHNR, CDR2 FQNEAQ, per germline (reference sequence). CDR3 residues: CASSLGQMNTEAFF. CDR3 sequence (DNA): TGTGCCAGCAGCTTAGGACAAATGAACACTGAAGCTTTCTTT.

The chain links TRBV19 to TRBJ2-7, with 10 bases identical to TRBD2. Trimming at V came to 0 bases and at J to 7 bases, leaving 12 bases not matched to a gene. Germline CDR1 is LNHDA and CDR2 is SQIVND (reference sequence). The CDR3 runs 17 residues. CDR3 nucleotides: TGTGCCAGTAGTATAGATCCACCTAGCGGGAGCAGGGTTGAGCAGTACTTC. Translated: CASSIDPPSGSRVEQYF.

The chain is built from TRBV14 and TRBJ1-3; no definite D call. V dropped 2 bases and J dropped 0 bases, with 5 bases sitting between them. The CDR3 spans 14 residues. Germline V gene sequence: CDR1 SGHDN, CDR2 FVKESK. CDR3 bases: TGTGCCAGCAGCCAAAGGAGCTCTGGAAACACCATATATTTT. Translated: CASSQRSSGNTIYF.

In DNA form, the CDR3 reads TGTGCCAGTAGTATTAGCGGGACAGGGGTAAATGAGCAGTTCTTC. Translated: CASSISGTGVNEQFF. The chain carries TRBV19 and TRBJ2-1; 10 nucleotides agree with TRBD1. CDR1 and CDR2 from the germline V gene are LNHDA and SQIVND (reference sequence). The ends lost 3 bases at V and 7 bases at J; junction bases unmatched: 6. This CDR3 has 15 amino acids.

The chain uses TRBV2 and TRBJ1-5, with a possible D match to TRBD1 (6 bases). The germline V gene encodes CDR1 SNHLY and CDR2 FYNNEI. V was shortened by 4 bases and J by 3 bases, with 10 bases between the two germline ends. The CDR3 runs 14 residues. In DNA form, the CDR3 reads TGTGCCAGCAGTGCAGGACAGATCAATCAGCCCCAGCATTTT. As protein: CASSAGQINQPQHF.

The chain links TRBV27 to TRBJ2-2, with 8 bases aligning to TRBD2. The J segment lost 7 bases and the V segment lost 0 bases, leaving 10 bases of the junction unmatched. This CDR3 is 17 amino acids long. Germline V gives CDR1 MNHEY, CDR2 SMNVEV (reference sequence). CDR3 nucleotides: TGTGCCAGCAGTTTATCGAAGGGTAGCGGGGTCGGCGGGGAGCTGTTTTTT. Translation gives CASSLSKGSGVGGELFF.

The chain uses TRBV6-5 and TRBJ2-7; D might be TRBD2 (6 bases). This CDR3 region has 15 residues. From germline, CDR1 is MNHEY and CDR2 SVGAGI. V was clipped by 8 bases and J by 0 bases, with 17 bases between them. The CDR3 protein is CASLVREKGSYEQYF. CDR3 bases: TGTGCCAGCTTAGTCCGGGAGAAGGGCTCCTACGAGCAGTACTTC.

The chain recombines TRBV7-2 with TRBJ2-5, with 10 bases aligning to TRBD1. This CDR3 region has 17 residues. Germline CDR1 is SGHTA and CDR2 is FQGNSA. V was pared by 7 bases and J by 5 bases, with 16 bases of the junction left unmatched. This CDR3 is CASTREPGDRGWETQYF. The CDR3 region has the DNA TGTGCCAGCACCCGCGAGCCTGGGGACAGGGGTTGGGAGACCCAGTACTTC.

The chain carries TRBV4-2 and TRBJ2-5, with D maybe TRBD2 (6 bases). The ends were cut back, 5 bases at V and 3 bases at J, with 19 bases in the middle. This CDR3 contains 16 residues. Germline CDR1 and CDR2: LGHNA and YNFKEQ. This CDR3 is CASSGRIWRGEETQYF. CDR3 sequence (DNA): TGTGCCAGCAGCGGCAGAATATGGCGGGGAGAAGAGACCCAGTACTTC.

This clone was seen only once. This rearrangement joins TRBV7-2 to TRBJ1-6; D is unclear. The CDR3 spans 15 residues. Per germline, CDR1 SGHTA and CDR2 FQGNSA. V was clipped by 1 base and J by 7 bases, with 11 bases between them. The CDR3 loop reads CASSLDAASNSPLHF. The CDR3 bases are TGTGCCAGCAGCTTAGATGCGGCCTCAAATTCACCCCTCCACTTT.

This clone was recorded once. The gene calls are TRBV3-1 (or the pseudogene TRBV3-2) and TRBJ2-7, with 8 bases aligning to TRBD1. The junction had 15 bases not matched to a gene; V was cut back by 5 bases and J by 6 bases. Germline values: CDR1 LGHDT, CDR2 YNNKEL (reference sequence). The CDR3 has 16 amino acids. In DNA form, the CDR3 reads TGTGCCAGCAGCGAATCATCCGGGACAGGTCGTTCCGAGCAGTACTTC. Encoded protein: CASSESSGTGRSEQYF.

V gene TRBV28 combines with J gene TRBJ2-2; D is ambiguous. From germline, CDR1 is MDHEN and CDR2 SYDVKM. The CDR3 length is 13 residues. The V end was cut by 10 bases, the J end by 5 bases, with 14 bases between. CDR3 protein: CATIRPGTGELFF. DNA for the CDR3: TGTGCCACCATCCGCCCGGGTACCGGGGAGCTGTTTTTT.